Detailed here is one TCR beta chain. This sample was included in a study of Ad26.COV2.S vaccination and SARS-CoV-2 variants. Produced via immunoSEQ multiplex PCR; TCRdb's table is partial and in-frame only. In the table there are 450,000 to 550,000 clones, roughly 87% of which are singletons. Regarding treatment: some 19 received Ad26.COV2.S at low or high dose, single or two shots; 5 received placebo; per-sample allocation not given. Material that was analyzed had been drawn on day 63 after the first vaccine or placebo injection. This CDR3 comprises 13 residues. Trimming cost V 7 bases and J 4 bases, with 13 bases left between them. Germline V CDR1 and CDR2: SGHRS, YFSETQ.

The TCR sequence derives from a person between 18 and 65 years old who received the Ad26.COV2.S COVID-19 vaccine or a placebo. The V gene is TRBV5-1, the J gene TRBJ2-3; D is perhaps TRBD1 (5 bases). This material consisted of peripheral blood, taken in a trial of Ad26.COV2.S vaccine versus placebo. Written as DNA, the CDR3 is TGCGCCAGCGACAAGGGGATGGCAGATACGCAGTATTTT. Its translation: CASDKGMADTQYF.